The rows below give T cell receptor beta chains drawn from one sample of a study of shared clonotypes between healthy human individuals. The table came from immunoSEQ multiplex PCR; TCRdb's copy has only in-frame clones and leaves some out. The table lists 660,000 or so clones, around 96% of them singletons. The specimen sequenced was naive CD8+ T cells sorted from blood. The origin of the receptors is a woman under 40 in good health. The CDR3 runs from the conserved cysteine through the conserved F or W. A D gene is named only where the DNA matches it firmly. Rows may omit the clone size; those that give it use once, few, many or a size class.

J gene	D gene	V gene	clone size	CDR3 DNA	CDR3 protein
TRBJ2-7	-	TRBV6-1	-	TGTGCCAGCAGTGATACGGCTAGCAGTTACTACGAGCAGTACTTC	CASSDTASSYYEQYF
TRBJ2-7	-	TRBV9	-	TGTGCCAGCAGCGTAGGCGGGACCGGGTACGAGCAGTACTTC	CASSVGGTGYEQYF
TRBJ2-1	TRBD2	TRBV27	-	TGTGCCAGCAGTATACTAGCGGGGTCCTACAATGAGCAGTTCTTC	CASSILAGSYNEQFF
TRBJ1-5	-	TRBV28	-	TGTGCCAGCAGTTTCAGTTCCAATCAGCCCCAGCATTTT	CASSFSSNQPQHF
TRBJ1-2	-	TRBV28	-	TGTGCCAGCAGTTTGGGCAGGGGTGTCACCTTC	CASSLGRGVTF
TRBJ2-2	-	TRBV5-1	-	TGCGCCAGCAGCCTATACACCGGGGAGCTGTTTTTT	CASSLYTGELFF
TRBJ2-7	-	TRBV27	-	TGTGCCAGCAGTTTAGAGGGGGGAGAGACCTACGAGCAGTACTTC	CASSLEGGETYEQYF
TRBJ1-1	-	TRBV11-3	once	TGTGCCAGCAGCTGTCTTAAGACAGCCATGAACACTGAAGCTTTCTTT	CASSCLKTAMNTEAFF
TRBJ1-2	TRBD1	TRBV9	-	TGTGCCAGCAGCGTAGGGGGGACAGGGGCGTTTGGCTACACCTTC	CASSVGGTGAFGYTF
TRBJ1-5	TRBD1	TRBV28	few	TGTGCCAGCAGTCTCAACAGGGGACCGTTGCATTTT	CASSLNRGPLHF
TRBJ2-2	-	TRBV4-1	-	TGCGCCAGCAGCCAACGTATTAGCCCCACCGGGGAGCTGTTTTTT	CASSQRISPTGELFF
TRBJ1-4	-	TRBV2	-	TGTGCCAGCAGTGAAAGGGACCCCCGGGGACCTAATGAAAAACTGTTTTTT	CASSERDPRGPNEKLFF
TRBJ2-7	TRBD1	TRBV5-5	-	TGTGCCAGCAGCTGGGACAGGGGGACCTACGAGCAGTACTTC	CASSWDRGTYEQYF
TRBJ1-5	TRBD1	TRBV15	-	TGTGCCACCAGCAGAGATAGGACAGGGGGCGCGGGACAGCCCCAGCATTTT	CATSRDRTGGAGQPQHF
TRBJ2-2	TRBD1	TRBV7-9	once	TGTGCCAGCAGCCAAGCCGGGACAGGGACTCTTTCTTCGGGCGGGGAGCTGTTTTTT	CASSQAGTGTLSSGGELFF
TRBJ2-1	TRBD1	TRBV25-1	-	TGTGCCAGCAGTGCCCTGACAGGGAGCTCCTACAATGAGCAGTTCTTC	CASSALTGSSYNEQFF
TRBJ1-5	-	TRBV27	-	TGTGCCAGCAGTTTGATAGGGGGGGATCAGCCCCAGCATTTT	CASSLIGGDQPQHF
TRBJ2-7	-	TRBV7-6	-	TGTGCCAGCAGCTTAGCGGGAGCGACCTACGAGCAGTACTTC	CASSLAGATYEQYF